The entry that follows covers one T cell receptor beta chain sequence. This sample stems from a study of breast tumors, draining lymph nodes, adjacent tissues. Germline assignment: CDR1 SQVTM and CDR2 ANQGSEA. V shed 2 bases and J shed 4 bases, with 12 bases lying between them. This CDR3 region has 14 residues. Axillary draining lymph nodes of breast cancer patients supplied the node samples. One entry per CDR3 protein results from TCRdb running MiXCR on the multiplex PCR reads. The data show over 130,000 distinct CDR3 sequences, with approximately 29% seen just once and around 2.5% held by the top ten.

Source material: axillary lymph node tissue. V gene TRBV29-1 combines with J gene TRBJ2-1, with a weak D call TRBD1 (5 bases). This TCR derives from a female donor with breast cancer. Some clones in this sample may be carry-over from other donors' samples. For the CDR3, the DNA is TGCAGCGTTGAAATTTTCTCAGGGTACAATGAGCAGTTCTTC. Translation gives CSVEIFSGYNEQFF.